These 29 T cell receptor beta chains were all obtained from the same sample, sequenced in a study of Ad26.COV2.S vaccination and SARS-CoV-2 variants. Treatment in this sample: 19 received Ad26.COV2.S at low or high dose, single or two shots; 5 received placebo; per-sample allocation not given. Sampling was done on day 63 after the first vaccine or placebo injection. Here immunoSEQ multiplex PCR was the method, and the copy in TCRdb shows in-frame clones only, minus some. The sample has a few hundred thousand clones; roughly 87% are singletons. The specimen comprised peripheral blood, sampled in a trial of Ad26.COV2.S vaccine versus placebo. The receptor source for this set is a person aged 18-65 years who received the Ad26.COV2.S COVID-19 vaccine or a placebo.

The rearrangement uses TRBV6-6 and TRBJ2-7; D ambiguous. The germline V gene has CDR1 MNHNY and CDR2 SVGAGI (reference sequence). The CDR3 runs 12 residues. With 5 bases removed from V and 4 bases from J, the gap between germline ends came to 9 bases. The CDR3 loop is CASSPLEYEQYF. DNA for the CDR3: TGTGCCAGCAGTCCCCTCGAATACGAGCAGTACTTC.

The chain is built from TRBV7-3 and TRBJ2-1, with 13 bases identical to TRBD2. The CDR3 has 21 amino acids. CDR1 SGHTA and CDR2 FQGTGA come from the germline V gene. Losses at the gene ends were 0 bases for V and 4 bases for J; bases not matched to a gene: 15. DNA for the CDR3: TGTGCCAGCAGCTTAACGGGAATCGGACTAGCGGGGGACCAACAATACAATGAGCAGTTCTTC. Translating it yields CASSLTGIGLAGDQQYNEQFF.

The genes are TRBV11-2 and TRBJ1-2; 7 nucleotides agree with TRBD1. Per germline, CDR1 SGHAT and CDR2 FQNNGV. This CDR3 comprises 15 residues. Unmatched junction bases numbered 10, after V lost 5 bases and J lost 4 bases. CDR3 in amino acids: CASSTRDSPFYGYTF. CDR3 DNA: TGTGCCAGCAGCACCCGGGACAGCCCCTTCTATGGCTACACCTTC. Full variable domain (missing parts from reference TRBV11-2 and TRBJ1-2): EAGVAQSPRYKIIEKRQSVAFWCNPISGHATLYWYQQILGQGPKLLIQFQNNGVVDDSQLPKDRFSAERLKGVDSTLKIQPAKLEDSAVYLCASSTRDSPFYGYTFGSGTRLTVV.

This chain uses TRBV18 with TRBJ2-7; D remains unclear. This CDR3 is 13 amino acids long. V shed 2 bases and J shed 5 bases, with 10 bases lying between them. The germline gives CDR1 KGHSH, CDR2 LQKENI. The CDR3, as DNA: TGTGCCAGCTCACCAGAATCCACAGACGAGCAGTACTTC. It encodes CASSPESTDEQYF.

This rearrangement joins TRBV4-2 to TRBJ1-2; D unresolved. Deletions cut 3 bases from V and 0 bases from J, with 8 bases between. The CDR3 consists of 14 residues. The germline V gene encodes CDR1 LGHNA and CDR2 YNFKEQ. Here the CDR3 reads CASSQAEANYGYTF. CDR3 nucleotide sequence: TGTGCCAGCAGCCAGGCAGAAGCTAACTATGGCTACACCTTC.

The rearrangement joins TRBV11-3 to TRBJ2-3; D is tentatively TRBD1 or TRBD2 (6 bases each). CDR3 length: 15 amino acids. The ends were cut back, 5 bases at V and 0 bases at J, with 12 bases in the middle. Germline values: CDR1 SGHNT, CDR2 YENEEA. CDR3 sequence: CASSVTGTSTDTQYF. CDR3 nucleotides: TGTGCCAGCAGCGTTACAGGGACTAGCACAGATACGCAGTATTTT. Together with reference TRBV11-3 and TRBJ2-3, the CDR3 gives the full variable domain: EAGVVQSPRYKIIEKKQPVAFWCNPISGHNTLYWYLQNLGQGPELLIRYENEEAVDDSQLPKDRFSAERLKGVDSTLKIQPAELGDSAVYLCASSVTGTSTDTQYFGPGTRLTVL.

V gene TRBV30 combines with J gene TRBJ1-3, with D unresolved. Per germline, CDR1 GTSNPN and CDR2 SVGIG (reference sequence). The V and J ends lost 2 bases and 0 bases respectively, with 8 bases between them. The CDR3 is made up of 14 amino acids. This CDR3 is CAWSIGSSGNTIYF. Here the CDR3 DNA reads TGTGCCTGGAGTATAGGAAGCTCTGGAAACACCATATATTTT.

This clone was picked up one time. The V gene is TRBV5-5, the J gene TRBJ2-5; TRBD1 matches at 9 bases. This CDR3 comprises 16 residues. Per germline, CDR1 SGHKS and CDR2 YYEKEE (reference sequence). V shed 1 base and J 4 bases; nucleotides not matched to a gene: 8. The CDR3 coding sequence is TGTGCCAGCAGCTTGTGGGGACAGGGAAGTGGAGAGACCCAGTACTTC. Its translation: CASSLWGQGSGETQYF.

The chain employs TRBV19 and TRBJ2-1, with 8 bases that match TRBD2. The junction had 10 bases not matched to a gene; V was cut back by 8 bases and J by 4 bases. Germline CDR1 and CDR2: LNHDA and SQIVND (reference sequence). The CDR3 runs to 15 residues. The CDR3 sequence: CASSGGGLIYNEQFF. CDR3 DNA: TGTGCCAGTTCCGGCGGGGGGCTAATATACAATGAGCAGTTCTTC. The variable domain in full, completed from reference TRBV19 and TRBJ2-1, reads DGGITQSPKYLFRKEGQNVTLSCEQNLNHDAMYWYRQDPGQGLRLIYYSQIVNDFQKGDIAEGYSVSREKKESFPLTVTSAQKNPTAFYLCASSGGGLIYNEQFFGPGTRLTVL.

The chain carries TRBV9 and TRBJ2-7; no firm D call. Germline lookup yields CDR1 SGDLS and CDR2 YYNGEE. The V gene lost 3 bases and the J gene lost 3 bases, with 16 bases spanning the gap. The CDR3 has 15 amino acids. The CDR3 DNA reads as TGTGCCAGCAGCGCCAATCACATATTAGGCTACGAGCAGTACTTC. It codes for CASSANHILGYEQYF.

J is TRBJ1-4 and V is TRBV5-4, with D possibly matching TRBD1 (6 bases). This CDR3 spans 14 amino acids. CDR1 and CDR2 from the germline V gene are SGHNT and YYREEE (reference sequence). Trimming left V 0 bases short and J 10 bases short, with 13 bases between. CDR3 sequence (DNA): TGTGCCAGCAGCTTGGACGGGGGCCTTGGAAAACTGTTTTTT. This gives the protein CASSLDGGLGKLFF.

V gene TRBV25-1 combines with J gene TRBJ1-3; no firm D call. This CDR3 is 15 amino acids long. V was clipped by 5 bases and J by 4 bases, with 15 bases between them. Germline V gene lookup returns CDR1 MGHDK and CDR2 SYGVNS. CDR3 loop: CASSRDNRPGNTIYF. The CDR3 DNA reads as TGTGCCAGCAGTAGGGATAATAGACCCGGAAACACCATATATTTT. Full variable domain (rest looked up from reference TRBV25-1 and TRBJ1-3): EADIYQTPRYLVIGTGKKITLECSQTMGHDKMYWYQQDPGMELHLIHYSYGVNSTEKGDLSSESTVSRIRTEHFPLTLESARPSHTSQYLCASSRDNRPGNTIYFGEGSWLTVV.

The V and J genes are TRBV7-3 and TRBJ1-1, with D tentatively TRBD1 (5 bases). The CDR3 is 13 amino acids. With 5 bases removed from V and 5 bases from J, the gap between germline ends came to 12 bases. Per germline, CDR1 SGHTA and CDR2 FQGTGA. The chain's CDR3 is CASSPPGGTEAFF. CDR3 bases: TGTGCCAGCAGCCCTCCCGGGGGGACTGAAGCTTTCTTT. The full variable domain, rest sourced from reference TRBV7-3 and TRBJ1-1, is GAGVSQTPSNKVTEKGKYVELRCDPISGHTALYWYRQSLGQGPEFLIYFQGTGAADDSGLPNDRFFAVRPEGSVSTLKIQRTERGDSAVYLCASSPPGGTEAFFGQGTRLTVV.

This clone was picked up one time. This chain uses TRBV19 with TRBJ2-3; 7 nucleotides match TRBD1. Losses at the gene ends were 3 bases for V and 1 base for J; bases not matched to a gene: 10. The CDR3 extends over 17 amino acids. The germline gives CDR1 LNHDA, CDR2 SQIVND (reference sequence). DNA of the CDR3: TGTGCCAGTAGTATTAATTTTCGACAGGGCGGCACAGATACGCAGTATTTT. The encoded protein is CASSINFRQGGTDTQYF.

This clone occurred once. The rearrangement joins TRBV3-1 (or the pseudogene TRBV3-2) to TRBJ1-6; a possible D gene is TRBD1 (6 bases). The CDR3 has 16 amino acids. Germline V gene lookup returns CDR1 LGHDT and CDR2 YNNKEL (reference sequence). The V end lost 3 bases, the J end lost 9 bases, and 18 bases lay between the germline ends. The CDR3 DNA reads as TGTGCCAGCAGCCAGCTCCCGGGGACAAACGGTTCACCCCTCCACTTT. This codes for CASSQLPGTNGSPLHF.

The gene calls are TRBV6-6 and TRBJ1-1, with 10 bases lining up with TRBD1. CDR3 size: 15 residues. Looked up from germline, CDR1 is MNHNY and CDR2 is SVGAGI (reference sequence). V lost 5 bases, J lost 4 bases, and 7 bases stayed unmatched. CDR3 in DNA: TGTGCCAGCAGTGCTCCGGACAGGGGGGTCACTGAAGCTTTCTTT. Protein: CASSAPDRGVTEAFF.

Concerning this clone itself: This sample also contains other DNA sequences that code for the same CDR3. This sequence joins TRBV4-2 and TRBJ1-5; no clear D gene. Trimming took off 1 base at V and 4 bases at J, with 5 bases between the two ends. CDR3 length equals 13 residues. Germline loops: CDR1 LGHNA, CDR2 YNFKEQ. The CDR3 loop is CASSQGGNQPQHF. The CDR3 region has the DNA TGTGCCAGCAGCCAAGGCGGAAATCAGCCCCAGCATTTT.

J is TRBJ2-1 and V is TRBV7-9; D is undetermined. The CDR3 loop spans 17 amino acids. V lost 4 bases and J 0 bases, leaving 16 bases between the germline ends. CDR1 SEHNR and CDR2 FQNEAQ come from the germline V gene (reference sequence). Written as DNA, the CDR3 is TGTGCCAGCAGCTCAGGAAGAACACCGACCTCCTACAATGAGCAGTTCTTC. Amino acid sequence: CASSSGRTPTSYNEQFF.

The chain is built from TRBV4-1 and TRBJ2-5; D perhaps matches TRBD2 (6 bases). Germline V lookup: CDR1 MGHRA, CDR2 YSYEKL. The CDR3 is made up of 15 amino acids. V lost 0 bases and J lost 2, with 10 bases in between. CDR3 sequence: CASSQDGGRQETQYF. The CDR3 nucleotides read TGCGCCAGCAGCCAAGACGGGGGACGACAAGAGACCCAGTACTTC.

V is TRBV6-2 or TRBV6-3 and J is TRBJ1-2; perhaps TRBD1 as D (5 bases). V was trimmed by 0 bases and J by 5 bases, leaving 16 bases between them. Germline V gene data show CDR1 as MNHEY and CDR2 as SVGEGT. The CDR3 spans 16 residues. The CDR3 DNA follows: TGTGCCAGCAGTTACTCGGTCCGGGGGGAACTTTATGGCTACACCTTC. It encodes CASSYSVRGELYGYTF.

The J gene is TRBJ1-1, the V gene TRBV29-1, with D unresolved. The V gene's germline CDR1 is SQVTM and CDR2 ANQGSEA. V shed 3 bases and J shed 0 bases, with 11 bases lying between them. This CDR3 region has 14 residues. In DNA form, the CDR3 reads TGCAGCGTTGATGGACCTACGGTGAACACTGAAGCTTTCTTT. It is translated as CSVDGPTVNTEAFF.

This clone was seen more than once but under ten times. The V and J genes are TRBV5-1 and TRBJ2-1; D might be TRBD2 (5 bases). Trimming cost V 4 bases and J 0 bases, with 8 bases left between them. Per germline, CDR1 SGHRS and CDR2 YFSETQ. The CDR3 spans 14 residues. The CDR3 region is CASSLGDSYNEQFF. The CDR3 nucleotides are TGCGCCAGCAGCCTCGGGGACTCCTACAATGAGCAGTTCTTC.

This clone occurred a few times. The V and J genes are TRBV7-2 and TRBJ2-3, with a weak D call TRBD2 (7 bases). Germline V gene lookup returns CDR1 SGHTA and CDR2 FQGNSA. V shed 4 bases and J shed 5 bases, with 19 bases lying between them. This CDR3 contains 16 residues. The DNA for the CDR3 is TGTGCCAGCAGCTCCAAAGGGGGGGGCCGGGTAGATACGCAGTATTTT. Protein sequence: CASSSKGGGRVDTQYF.

This chain connects TRBV3-1 (or the pseudogene TRBV3-2) to TRBJ2-3; TRBD2 aligns across 11 bases. The CDR3 is made up of 19 amino acids. Per the germline V gene, CDR1 is LGHDT and CDR2 is YNNKEL (reference sequence). With 1 base clipped from V and 3 bases from J, the junction kept 12 bases outside the gene matches. The DNA of the CDR3 is TGTGCCAGCAGCCAAGGAGCCTTAGCGGGGGGGCCGGGTACAGATACGCAGTATTTT. The encoded protein is CASSQGALAGGPGTDTQYF.

The genes are TRBV2 and TRBJ1-1, with 7 nucleotides matching TRBD1. The CDR3 covers 14 residues. The germline CDR1 and CDR2 sequences are SNHLY and FYNNEI. J lost 0 bases, V lost 6 bases, and 4 bases had no gene match. The CDR3 nucleotides are TGTGCCAGCAGCCGCGACAGGGTGAACACTGAAGCTTTCTTT. Protein: CASSRDRVNTEAFF.

In this sample, this clone turned up once. This chain uses TRBV7-9 with TRBJ2-2, with TRBD1 matching 11 bases. V shed 7 bases, J shed 6 bases, and the junction held 4 bases outside the gene matches. The V gene's germline CDR1 is SEHNR and CDR2 FQNEAQ (reference sequence). CDR3 size: 14 residues. The CDR3 spells CASKSGQGAGELFF. The DNA for the CDR3 is TGTGCCAGCAAGTCGGGACAGGGGGCCGGGGAGCTGTTTTTT.

This chain uses TRBV9 with TRBJ1-2; possible D gene TRBD1, 5 bases. The CDR3 length is 17 residues. Germline V gene data show CDR1 as SGDLS and CDR2 as YYNGEE. V was pared by 0 bases and J by 5 bases, with 20 bases between. This CDR3 reads CASSVGGFIQPGYGYTF. Written as DNA, the CDR3 is TGTGCCAGCAGCGTAGGGGGGTTCATCCAACCCGGATATGGCTACACCTTC.

The rearrangement uses TRBV9 and TRBJ2-2, with 8 bases identical to TRBD2. Per germline, CDR1 SGDLS and CDR2 YYNGEE. V lost 0 bases to trimming and J lost 3 bases; unmatched junction nucleotides: 7. The CDR3 totals 17 residues. The CDR3 DNA is TGTGCCAGCAGCGTAGGTCGCGGGGGGCCAGACACCGGGGAGCTGTTTTTT. Amino acid sequence: CASSVGRGGPDTGELFF.

V usage is TRBV7-3 and J usage is TRBJ1-3; D may be TRBD1 (6 bases). Trimming cost V 2 bases and J 0 bases, with 11 bases left between them. The CDR3 loop spans 16 amino acids. The germline V gene encodes CDR1 SGHTA and CDR2 FQGTGA. The CDR3 DNA sequence: TGTGCCAGCAGCTTAGGACAGCCCTCCTCTGGAAACACCATATATTTT. This translates into CASSLGQPSSGNTIYF. The full variable domain, in which reference TRBV7-3 and TRBJ1-3 provide the parts outside the CDR3, is GAGVSQTPSNKVTEKGKYVELRCDPISGHTALYWYRQSLGQGPEFLIYFQGTGAADDSGLPNDRFFAVRPEGSVSTLKIQRTERGDSAVYLCASSLGQPSSGNTIYFGEGSWLTVV.